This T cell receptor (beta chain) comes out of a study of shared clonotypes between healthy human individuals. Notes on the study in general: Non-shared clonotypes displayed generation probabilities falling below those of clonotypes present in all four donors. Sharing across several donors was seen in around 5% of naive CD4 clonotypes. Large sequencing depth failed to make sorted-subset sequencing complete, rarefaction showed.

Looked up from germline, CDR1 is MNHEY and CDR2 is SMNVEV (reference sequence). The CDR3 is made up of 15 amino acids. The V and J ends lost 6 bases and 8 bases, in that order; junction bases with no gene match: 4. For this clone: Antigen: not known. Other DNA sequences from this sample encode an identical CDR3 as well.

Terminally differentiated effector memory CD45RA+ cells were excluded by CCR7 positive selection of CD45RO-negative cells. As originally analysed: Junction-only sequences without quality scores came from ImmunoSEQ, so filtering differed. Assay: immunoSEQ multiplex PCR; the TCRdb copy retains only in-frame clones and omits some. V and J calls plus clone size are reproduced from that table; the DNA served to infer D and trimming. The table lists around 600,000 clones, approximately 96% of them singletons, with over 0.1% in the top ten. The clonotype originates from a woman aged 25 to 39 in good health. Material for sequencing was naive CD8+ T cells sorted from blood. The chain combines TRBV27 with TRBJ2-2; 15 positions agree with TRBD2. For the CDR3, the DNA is TGTGCCAGCAGCCCCGGGACTAGCGGGAGGGGGGAGCTGTTTTTT. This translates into CASSPGTSGRGELFF.